This T cell receptor (beta chain) is from a study of blood T cell repertoires in COVID-19. Sequencing used immunoSEQ multiplex PCR; TCRdb keeps in-frame clones, though not all of them. The sample has 250,000 to 300,000 clones, just over 85% seen once. The CDR3 is made up of 14 amino acids. The V gene end was trimmed by 2 bases and the J gene end by 6 bases; junction bases not matched to a gene: 3. Germline CDR1 GTSNPN, CDR2 SVGIG (reference sequence). The sequence came from a young woman with active or convalescent COVID-19. The gene calls are TRBV30 and TRBJ1-5; 11 nucleotides agree with TRBD1. What was sequenced was peripheral blood. For the CDR3, the DNA is TGTGCCTGGAGTCGGACAGGGGGCGGTCAGCCCCAGCATTTT. The encoded protein is CAWSRTGGGQPQHF.